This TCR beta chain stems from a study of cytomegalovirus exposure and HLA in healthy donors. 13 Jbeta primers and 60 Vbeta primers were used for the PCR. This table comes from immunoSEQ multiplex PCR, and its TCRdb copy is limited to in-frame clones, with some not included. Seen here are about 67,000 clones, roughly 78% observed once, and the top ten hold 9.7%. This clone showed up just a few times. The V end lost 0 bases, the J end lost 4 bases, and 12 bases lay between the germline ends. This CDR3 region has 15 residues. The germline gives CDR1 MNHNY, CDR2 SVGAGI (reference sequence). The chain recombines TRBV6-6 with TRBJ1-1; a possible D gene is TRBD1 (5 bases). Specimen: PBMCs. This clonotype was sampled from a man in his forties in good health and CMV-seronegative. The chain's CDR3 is CASSYSEGVVTEAFF. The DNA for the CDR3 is TGTGCCAGCAGTTACTCGGAAGGGGTCGTCACTGAAGCTTTCTTT.